What follows is one TCR beta chain and its context. The data were taken from a study of blood T cell repertoires in COVID-19. Study summary: The origin of the acute and convalescent COVID-19 samples was the United States, Italy and Spain. The cDNA or gDNA used as material had been derived from T cells, B-cell-depleted T cells, or PBMCs.

The CDR3 loop spans 14 amino acids. Germline CDR1 SGHTA, CDR2 FQGTGA. The junction had 3 bases not matched to a gene; V was cut back by 5 bases and J by 6 bases. Original methodology: Estimation of nucleated cell counts was performed using reference gene primer amplification. Generated by immunoSEQ multiplex PCR, the TCRdb table keeps only in-frame clones and is missing some. The DNA was the basis for D and trimming; V, J and clone size are from that table. The sample shows around 330,000 clones, roughly 90% of them seen only once. This clonotype was sampled from a woman aged 45-65 years with active or convalescent COVID-19. The specimen was peripheral blood. The chain is built from TRBV7-3 and TRBJ2-1; TRBD2 matches 11 bases. The CDR3 is CASSRGTSGNEQFF. DNA of the CDR3: TGTGCCAGCAGCCGAGGGACTAGCGGCAATGAGCAGTTCTTC.